Listed below are T cell receptor beta chains from one sample, sequenced in a study of T cells in Graves' hyperthyroidism and ophthalmopathy. TCRdb independently ran MiXCR on the multiplex PCR reads; one entry per CDR3 protein. Here the sample spans hundreds of thousands of distinct CDR3 sequences, around a quarter being singletons. Sequenced sample: blood. The receptors were sampled from a woman aged 25 to 45 with Graves' ophthalmopathy. Both conserved end residues are part of each CDR3. D genes are given only for firm matches. Clone size is given for some rows only: seen once, a few or many times, or a class if the clone is expanded.

v_call: TRBV6-1; j_call: TRBJ1-1; d_call: NA; clone_size: many; cdr3_nt: TGTGCCAGCAGAACTGGGGCCAACCTAGGTGAAGCTTTCTTT; cdr3_aa: CASRTGANLGEAFF
v_call: TRBV7-2; j_call: TRBJ1-1; d_call: NA; clone_size: many; cdr3_nt: TGTGCCAGCAGCACACCCTCGGTGACAGCTGAAGCTTTCTTT; cdr3_aa: CASSTPSVTAEAFF
v_call: TRBV29-1; j_call: TRBJ1-1; d_call: NA; clone_size: many; cdr3_nt: TGCAGCGTTGGGCGGCAGAAGAACACTGAAGCTTTCTTT; cdr3_aa: CSVGRQKNTEAFF
v_call: TRBV6-5; j_call: TRBJ1-2; d_call: NA; clone_size: many; cdr3_nt: TGTGCCACCCGGGGCGGCGGGGAGGCGAATGGCTACACCTTC; cdr3_aa: CATRGGGEANGYTF
v_call: TRBV19; j_call: TRBJ1-1; d_call: NA; clone_size: few; cdr3_nt: TGTGCCAGTAGTATGAGGGAGGCTGAAGCTTTCTTT; cdr3_aa: CASSMREAEAFF
v_call: TRBV6-1; j_call: TRBJ2-5; d_call: NA; clone_size: NA; cdr3_nt: TGTGCCAGCAGTGAACGGACTATTCCCGAGACCCAGTACTTC; cdr3_aa: CASSERTIPETQYF
v_call: TRBV6-2/TRBV6-3; j_call: TRBJ1-2; d_call: NA; clone_size: NA; cdr3_nt: TGTGCCAGCAGTTACCCCCAGGACCTGTTGGGCTACACCTTC; cdr3_aa: CASSYPQDLLGYTF
v_call: TRBV2; j_call: TRBJ1-5; d_call: NA; clone_size: NA; cdr3_nt: TGTGCCAGCAGTGGGGCGGCCAATCAGCCCCAGCATTTT; cdr3_aa: CASSGAANQPQHF
v_call: TRBV7-2; j_call: TRBJ1-1; d_call: NA; clone_size: many; cdr3_nt: TGTGCCAGCAGCATCCAGGTCGACACTGAAGCTTTCTTT; cdr3_aa: CASSIQVDTEAFF
v_call: TRBV4-1; j_call: TRBJ1-1; d_call: NA; clone_size: many; cdr3_nt: TGCGCCAGCAGCCAAGGGGGGATTCGAGCTTTCTTT; cdr3_aa: CASSQGGIRAFF
v_call: TRBV6-2/TRBV6-3; j_call: TRBJ1-5; d_call: NA; clone_size: NA; cdr3_nt: TGTGCCAGCAGTGGATACGGACCGGATAGCAATCAGCCCCAGCATTTT; cdr3_aa: CASSGYGPDSNQPQHF
v_call: TRBV28; j_call: TRBJ1-5; d_call: TRBD1; clone_size: NA; cdr3_nt: TGTGCCAGCAGTTTCTTTAAAGACAGGGGGAAGCCCCAGCATTTT; cdr3_aa: CASSFFKDRGKPQHF
v_call: TRBV6-5; j_call: TRBJ2-7; d_call: TRBD1; clone_size: NA; cdr3_nt: TGTGCCAGCAGTTACCGGACAGGGAATTACGAGCAGTACTTC; cdr3_aa: CASSYRTGNYEQYF
v_call: TRBV5-1; j_call: TRBJ1-2; d_call: NA; clone_size: few; cdr3_nt: TGCGCCAGCAGCTTGGAATTTGCTAACTATGGCTACACCTTC; cdr3_aa: CASSLEFANYGYTF
v_call: TRBV5-1; j_call: TRBJ2-7; d_call: TRBD1; clone_size: many; cdr3_nt: TGCGCCAGCAGCTTGACGGACAGGGGTAACGAGCAGTACTTC; cdr3_aa: CASSLTDRGNEQYF
v_call: TRBV6-1; j_call: TRBJ1-5; d_call: NA; clone_size: NA; cdr3_nt: TGTGTCAGCAGTAGGATCAGGGGTGATCAGCCCCAGCATTTT; cdr3_aa: CVSSRIRGDQPQHF
v_call: TRBV2; j_call: TRBJ1-2; d_call: TRBD1; clone_size: many; cdr3_nt: TGTGCCAGCAGTTATCCGGGACAGGGGGCGCCCACCTATGGCTACACCTTC; cdr3_aa: CASSYPGQGAPTYGYTF
v_call: TRBV2; j_call: TRBJ2-5; d_call: TRBD2; clone_size: NA; cdr3_nt: TGTGCCAGCAGTGAAGTCGGGGAAGGCGGGAGAGAGACCCAGTACTTC; cdr3_aa: CASSEVGEGGRETQYF
v_call: TRBV6-2/TRBV6-3; j_call: TRBJ2-6; d_call: NA; clone_size: NA; cdr3_nt: TGTGCCAGCGTTTTGGGGGCGAGAGGGGCCAACGTCCTGACTTTC; cdr3_aa: CASVLGARGANVLTF
v_call: TRBV20-1; j_call: TRBJ1-5; d_call: NA; clone_size: few; cdr3_nt: TGCAGTGCTAGAGATCTGCAAGGGAGGGGCTCTCATCAGCCCCAGCATTTT; cdr3_aa: CSARDLQGRGSHQPQHF
v_call: TRBV11-2; j_call: TRBJ1-1; d_call: NA; clone_size: once; cdr3_nt: TGTGCCAGCAGCTTAGTCAGGAGGAGGACTGAAGCTTTCTTT; cdr3_aa: CASSLVRRRTEAFF
v_call: TRBV3-1; j_call: TRBJ2-7; d_call: NA; clone_size: NA; cdr3_nt: TGTGCCAGCAGCTTAAGGGGACTGTTGTACGAGCAGTACTTC; cdr3_aa: CASSLRGLLYEQYF
v_call: TRBV12-3/TRBV12-4; j_call: TRBJ1-2; d_call: NA; clone_size: NA; cdr3_nt: TGTGCCAGCAGCAAGTCGGCCAGGTCCATCTATGGCTACACCTTC; cdr3_aa: CASSKSARSIYGYTF
v_call: TRBV27; j_call: TRBJ2-7; d_call: NA; clone_size: once; cdr3_nt: TGTGCCAGCAGGCCTGGGGTCAGCTCCTACGAGCAGTACTTC; cdr3_aa: CASRPGVSSYEQYF
v_call: TRBV12-3/TRBV12-4; j_call: TRBJ1-1; d_call: NA; clone_size: few; cdr3_nt: TGTGCCAGCAGTCGACAAGGGACATTGGCTTTCTTT; cdr3_aa: CASSRQGTLAFF
v_call: TRBV5-1; j_call: TRBJ1-6; d_call: NA; clone_size: few; cdr3_nt: TGCGCCAGCAGCTTGGCCTTAAGCGCTGCCAATTCACCCCTCCACTTT; cdr3_aa: CASSLALSAANSPLHF
v_call: TRBV7-9; j_call: TRBJ2-2; d_call: NA; clone_size: many; cdr3_nt: TGTGCCAGCAGCTTATCCGAAACGGTCACCGGGGAGCTGTTTTTT; cdr3_aa: CASSLSETVTGELFF
v_call: TRBV7-2; j_call: TRBJ1-1; d_call: NA; clone_size: many; cdr3_nt: TGTGCCAGCAGCTTAGGGAGCGGCGGCACTGAAGCTTTCTTT; cdr3_aa: CASSLGSGGTEAFF
v_call: TRBV6-5; j_call: TRBJ1-2; d_call: NA; clone_size: many; cdr3_nt: TGTGCCAGCAGTTATGACATGCGGGACTATGGCTACACCTTC; cdr3_aa: CASSYDMRDYGYTF
v_call: TRBV2; j_call: TRBJ2-6; d_call: NA; clone_size: many; cdr3_nt: TGTGCCAGCAGTGACGGTGTCTCTGGGGCCAACGTCCTGACTTTC; cdr3_aa: CASSDGVSGANVLTF
v_call: TRBV30; j_call: TRBJ1-2; d_call: NA; clone_size: NA; cdr3_nt: TGTGCCTGGAGTGAGGGAGCTAACTATGGCTACACCTTC; cdr3_aa: CAWSEGANYGYTF
v_call: TRBV28; j_call: TRBJ2-5; d_call: TRBD2; clone_size: NA; cdr3_nt: TGTGCCAGCACCAATGACCTAGCGGGGGGCCAAGAGACCCAGTACTTC; cdr3_aa: CASTNDLAGGQETQYF
v_call: TRBV5-8; j_call: TRBJ1-1; d_call: NA; clone_size: many; cdr3_nt: TGTGCCAGCAGTAAAAGACAAGTCGCTGAAGCTTTCTTT; cdr3_aa: CASSKRQVAEAFF
v_call: TRBV3-1; j_call: TRBJ1-5; d_call: NA; clone_size: few; cdr3_nt: TGTGCCAGCAGCCAAGTATTCGGTCAGCCCCAGCATTTT; cdr3_aa: CASSQVFGQPQHF